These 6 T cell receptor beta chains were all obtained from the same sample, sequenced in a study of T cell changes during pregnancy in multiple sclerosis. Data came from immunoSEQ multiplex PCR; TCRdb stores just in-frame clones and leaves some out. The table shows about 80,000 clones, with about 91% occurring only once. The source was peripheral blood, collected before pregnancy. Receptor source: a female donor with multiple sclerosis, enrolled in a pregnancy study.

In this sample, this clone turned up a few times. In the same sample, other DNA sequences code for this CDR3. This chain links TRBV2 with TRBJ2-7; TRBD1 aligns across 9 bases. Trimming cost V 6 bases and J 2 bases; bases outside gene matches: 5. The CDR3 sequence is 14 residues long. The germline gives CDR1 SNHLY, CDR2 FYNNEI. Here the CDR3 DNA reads TGTGCCAGCAGGGGGACAGGGTGGCCCTACGAGCAGTACTTC. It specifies CASRGTGWPYEQYF.

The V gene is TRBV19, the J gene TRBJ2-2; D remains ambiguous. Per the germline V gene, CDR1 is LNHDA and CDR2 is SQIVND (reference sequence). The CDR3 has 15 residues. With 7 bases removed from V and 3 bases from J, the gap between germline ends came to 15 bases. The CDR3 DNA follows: TGTGCCAGTAAACTGGGCAATCTGGACACCGGGGAGCTGTTTTTT. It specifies CASKLGNLDTGELFF.

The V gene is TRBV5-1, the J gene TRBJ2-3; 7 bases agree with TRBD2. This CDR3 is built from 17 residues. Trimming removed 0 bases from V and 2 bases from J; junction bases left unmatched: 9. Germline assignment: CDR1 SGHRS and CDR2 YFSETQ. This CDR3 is CASSLVASGDDTDTQYF. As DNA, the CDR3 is TGCGCCAGCAGCTTGGTGGCTAGCGGAGACGACACAGATACGCAGTATTTT.

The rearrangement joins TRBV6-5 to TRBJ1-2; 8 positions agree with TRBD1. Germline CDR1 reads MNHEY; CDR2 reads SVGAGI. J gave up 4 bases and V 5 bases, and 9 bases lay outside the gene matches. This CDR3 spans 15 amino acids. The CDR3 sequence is CASSPPRDRLYGYTF. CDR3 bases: TGTGCCAGCAGTCCGCCCCGGGACAGGCTCTATGGCTACACCTTC.

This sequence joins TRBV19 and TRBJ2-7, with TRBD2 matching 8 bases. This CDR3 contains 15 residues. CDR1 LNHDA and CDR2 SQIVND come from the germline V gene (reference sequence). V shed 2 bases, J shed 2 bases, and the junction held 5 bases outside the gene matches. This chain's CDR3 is CASSIRASGPYEQYF. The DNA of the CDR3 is TGTGCCAGTAGTATAAGGGCTAGCGGGCCCTACGAGCAGTACTTC.

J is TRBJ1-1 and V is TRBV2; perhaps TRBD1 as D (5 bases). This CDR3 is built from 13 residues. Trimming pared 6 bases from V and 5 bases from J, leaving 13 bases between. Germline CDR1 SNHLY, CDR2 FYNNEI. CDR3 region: CASRRGGTTEAFF. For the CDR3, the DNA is TGTGCCAGCAGGAGGGGCGGGACTACTGAAGCTTTCTTT.